Below, one T cell receptor beta chain is given with its context. Looked up from germline, CDR1 is MGHRA and CDR2 is YSYEKL. The V segment lost 1 base and the J segment 2 bases; nucleotides outside the gene matches: 1. CDR3 size: 17 residues. The data were produced by immunoSEQ multiplex PCR, yet TCRdb's version contains in-frame clones alone and is incomplete. The table records some 91,000 clones, under 97% of them present only once. The data are from a study of technical replicates of blood from a few donors. This chain connects TRBV4-1 to TRBJ2-3; TRBD2 matches at 15 bases. This sequence originates from a human donor in good health. Sequenced material: T cells isolated from PBMCs. The CDR3 DNA sequence: TGCGCCAGCAGCCAAGGGACTAGCGGGGGGGACACAGATACGCAGTATTTT. Its translation is CASSQGTSGGDTDTQYF.